Listed here are 6 T cell receptor beta chains from one sample, sequenced in a study of tumor-infiltrating lymphocytes in glioblastoma multiforme. Multiple V-beta primers and a C-beta primer amplified TCRB from RNA. TCRdb analysed the multiplex PCR reads with MiXCR anew, one entry per CDR3 protein. The sample has about 15,000 distinct CDR3 sequences; 55% to 85% are singletons. Sequenced input: brain tumor tissue. Receptors were obtained from a male donor with glioblastoma.

A remark on this clonotype: Germline and junction disagree at one end, which may indicate a read error. The chain employs TRBV20-1 and TRBJ2-7, with 8 bases matching TRBD1. Germline V gene lookup returns CDR1 DFQATT and CDR2 SNEGSKA (reference sequence). CDR3 length: 14 amino acids. The CDR3 loop reads CRASQGAGSYEQYF. The CDR3 DNA follows: TGCAGGGCTAGTCAGGGGGCTGGATCCTACGAGCAGTACTTC.

On this clonotype itself: With a much larger clone just one base away, this may be a read error. The chain carries TRBV4-3 and TRBJ1-4; no firm D call. The CDR3 runs 15 residues. Germline V gives CDR1 LGHNA, CDR2 YSLEER. Trimming stripped 3 bases from V and 4 bases from J, with 12 bases between. As DNA, the CDR3 is TGCGCCAGCAGCCATTCAACAGCGGGTAATGAAAAACTGTTTTTT. It yields the protein CASSHSTAGNEKLFF.

Comment on this clonotype: This may come from a read error, since a much larger clone is one base off. The chain is built from TRBV7-3 and TRBJ2-1; D ambiguous. Germline CDR1 and CDR2: SGHTA and FQGTGA. The length of the CDR3 is 16 residues. The CDR3 region is CASSSGPYSSYNKQFF. The CDR3 nucleotides read TGTGCCAGCAGCTCCGGACCCTATAGCTCCTACAATAAGCAGTTCTTC.

The chain joins TRBV6-1 to TRBJ2-7, with D perhaps given as TRBD1 or TRBD2 (6 bases each). CDR1 and CDR2 (germline): MNHNS, SASEGT. V lost 0 bases to trimming and J lost 6 bases, with 15 bases between them. The CDR3 length is 15 residues. This chain's CDR3 is CASSEAVGGSLEQYF. CDR3 DNA: TGTGCCAGCAGTGAAGCGGTCGGGGGCTCCCTCGAGCAGTACTTC.

The rearrangement joins TRBV4-1 to TRBJ2-7; tentative D call: TRBD1 (6 bases). This CDR3 spans 15 amino acids. Trimming left V 5 bases short and J 0 bases short, with 14 bases between. Looked up from germline, CDR1 is MGHRA and CDR2 is YSYEKL. This chain's CDR3 is CASSYRDKSSYEQYF. CDR3 bases: TGCGCCAGCAGCTACCGGGACAAGAGCTCCTACGAGCAGTACTTC.

This clonotype was seen once. The chain combines TRBV10-2 with TRBJ2-2; TRBD1 matches at 8 bases. CDR3 length equals 14 residues. V dropped 6 bases and J dropped 0; count of bases not matched to a gene: 0. CDR1 WSHSY and CDR2 SAAADI come from the germline V gene. The CDR3 DNA follows: TGCGCCAGCAGGGGACAGGCGAACACCGGGGAGCTGTTTTTT. It yields the protein CASRGQANTGELFF.